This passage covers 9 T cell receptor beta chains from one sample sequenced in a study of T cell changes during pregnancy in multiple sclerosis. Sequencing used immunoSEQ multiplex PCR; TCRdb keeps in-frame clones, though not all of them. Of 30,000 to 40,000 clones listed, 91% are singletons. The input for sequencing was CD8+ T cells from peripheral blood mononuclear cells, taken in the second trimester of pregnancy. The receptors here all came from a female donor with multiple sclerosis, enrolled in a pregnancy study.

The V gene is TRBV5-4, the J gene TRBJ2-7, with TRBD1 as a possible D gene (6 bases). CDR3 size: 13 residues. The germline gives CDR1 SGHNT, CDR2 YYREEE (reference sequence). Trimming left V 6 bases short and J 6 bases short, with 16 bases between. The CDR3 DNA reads TGTGCCAGCATCTCAGGGGAATCTGGCGAGCAGTACTTC. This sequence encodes CASISGESGEQYF.

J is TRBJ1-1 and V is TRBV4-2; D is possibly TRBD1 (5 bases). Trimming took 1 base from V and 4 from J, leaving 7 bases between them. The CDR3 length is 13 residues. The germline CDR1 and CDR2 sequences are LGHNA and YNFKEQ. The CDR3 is CASSQGRGTEAFF. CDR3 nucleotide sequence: TGTGCCAGCAGCCAAGGAAGGGGCACTGAAGCTTTCTTT.

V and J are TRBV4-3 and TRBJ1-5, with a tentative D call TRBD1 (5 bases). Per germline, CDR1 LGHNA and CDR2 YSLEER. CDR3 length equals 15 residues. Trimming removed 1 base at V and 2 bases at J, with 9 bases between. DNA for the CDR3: TGCGCCAGCAGCCAAGCTCCGGGGGGCAATCAGCCCCAGCATTTT. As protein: CASSQAPGGNQPQHF.

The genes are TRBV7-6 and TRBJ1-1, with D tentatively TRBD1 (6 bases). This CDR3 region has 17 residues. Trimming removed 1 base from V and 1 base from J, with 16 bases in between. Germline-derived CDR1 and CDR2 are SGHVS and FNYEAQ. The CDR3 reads CASSLEAGGARNTEAFF. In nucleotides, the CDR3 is TGTGCCAGCAGCTTAGAGGCGGGGGGCGCGAGGAACACTGAAGCTTTCTTT.

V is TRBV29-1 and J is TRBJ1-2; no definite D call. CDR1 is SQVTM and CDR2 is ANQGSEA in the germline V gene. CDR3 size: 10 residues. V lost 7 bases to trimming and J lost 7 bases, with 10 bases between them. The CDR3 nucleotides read TGCAGCGCTAGGGAGGTTGGCTACACCTTC. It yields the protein CSAREVGYTF.

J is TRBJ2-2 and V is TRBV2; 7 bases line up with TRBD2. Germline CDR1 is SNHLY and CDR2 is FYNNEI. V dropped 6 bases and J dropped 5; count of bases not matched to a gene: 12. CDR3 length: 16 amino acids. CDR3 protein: CASSPIGLEKTGELFF. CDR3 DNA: TGTGCCAGCAGCCCAATCGGACTAGAGAAGACCGGGGAGCTGTTTTTT. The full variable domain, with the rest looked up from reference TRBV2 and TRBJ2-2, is EPEVTQTPSHQVTQMGQEVILRCVPISNHLYFYWYRQILGQKVEFLVSFYNNEISEKSEIFDDQFSVERPDGSNFTLKIRSTKLEDSAMYFCASSPIGLEKTGELFFGEGSRLTVL.

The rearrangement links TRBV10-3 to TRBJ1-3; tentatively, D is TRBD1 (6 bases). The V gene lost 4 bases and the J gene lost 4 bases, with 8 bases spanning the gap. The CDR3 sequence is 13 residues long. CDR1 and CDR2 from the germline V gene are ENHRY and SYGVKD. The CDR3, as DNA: TGTGCCATCAGTGCAGGGGACGGAAACACCATATATTTT. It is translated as CAISAGDGNTIYF.

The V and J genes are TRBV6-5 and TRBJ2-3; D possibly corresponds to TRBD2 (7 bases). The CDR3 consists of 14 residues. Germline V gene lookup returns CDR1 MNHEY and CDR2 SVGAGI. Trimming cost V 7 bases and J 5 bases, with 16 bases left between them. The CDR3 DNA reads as TGTGCCAGCAAGGTCGGGGGGCTCGGAGATACGCAGTATTTT. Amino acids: CASKVGGLGDTQYF.

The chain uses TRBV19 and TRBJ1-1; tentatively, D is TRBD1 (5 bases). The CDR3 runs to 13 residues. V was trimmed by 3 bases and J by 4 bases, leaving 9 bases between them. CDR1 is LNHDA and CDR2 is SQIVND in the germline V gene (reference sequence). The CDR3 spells CASSIRDGTEAFF. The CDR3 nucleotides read TGTGCCAGTAGTATCAGGGATGGCACTGAAGCTTTCTTT.